The present T cell receptor beta chain was sequenced within a study of cytomegalovirus exposure and HLA in healthy donors. Findings of the study overall: Productive rates of about 87% or about 30% were seen for most TCR beta V segments in an earlier analysis.

Nominally healthy donors were sampled, though unrecorded immune exposures were likely. The germline V and J ends were trimmed by 5 bases and 5 bases, with 16 bases remaining between them. The CDR3 loop spans 15 amino acids. CDR1 and CDR2 from the germline V gene are LNHNV and YYDKDF (reference sequence). PCR amplification relied on 60 Vbeta primers (plus 13 Jbeta primers). Generated by immunoSEQ multiplex PCR, the TCRdb table keeps only in-frame clones and is missing some. The data show under 150,000 clones, with roughly 82% seen just once and around 3.2% held by the top ten. Remarks on this clone: Its target is not known.

The clonotype originates from a male donor in good health and CMV-seronegative. Sequenced: PBMCs. This chain connects TRBV15 to TRBJ2-1, with D perhaps matching TRBD1 (6 bases). The CDR3, as DNA: TGTGCCACCAGCCCGGACCGGGACACTAACAATGAGCAGTTCTTC. This translates into CATSPDRDTNNEQFF.